This entry lists 21 T cell receptor beta chains sequenced from one sample in a study of cytomegalovirus exposure and HLA in healthy donors. The study ran its PCR with 60 Vbeta and 13 Jbeta primers. The method was immunoSEQ multiplex PCR; TCRdb's version includes in-frame clones alone and lacks a portion of them. Here the sample spans more than 95,000 clones, around 86% being singletons. The source material was PBMCs. The source is a woman in her 30s in good health and CMV-seronegative.

The chain links TRBV7-9 to TRBJ2-1, with D maybe TRBD2 (5 bases). The CDR3 has 16 amino acids. With 5 bases removed from V and 4 bases from J, the gap between germline ends came to 18 bases. Germline V gene sequence: CDR1 SEHNR, CDR2 FQNEAQ (reference sequence). CDR3 bases: TGTGCCAGCAGCGGTATCGGGGTAGCGCGTTACAATGAGCAGTTCTTC. It encodes CASSGIGVARYNEQFF.

The chain joins TRBV5-6 to TRBJ2-1, with 10 bases that match TRBD2. The trim removed 1 base at V and 6 bases at J, leaving 4 bases unmatched. Germline V CDR1 and CDR2: SGHDT, YYEEEE. CDR3 length equals 15 residues. DNA for the CDR3: TGTGCCAGCAGCTTGCTAGCGGGAGACGTCAATGAGCAGTTCTTC. Translated, it gives CASSLLAGDVNEQFF.

The rearrangement joins TRBV10-1 to TRBJ2-5; D unclear. Germline CDR1 and CDR2: WNHNN and SYGVQD (reference sequence). V lost 0 bases, J lost 2 bases, and 7 bases lay in between. The CDR3 loop spans 14 amino acids. CDR3 region: CASSESRNQETQYF. The CDR3 bases are TGCGCCAGCAGTGAGTCCAGGAATCAAGAGACCCAGTACTTC.

V usage is TRBV5-1 and J usage is TRBJ1-4; D is possibly TRBD1 (5 bases). CDR1 and CDR2 from the germline V gene are SGHRS and YFSETQ. CDR3 size: 15 residues. V was trimmed by 6 bases and J by 7 bases, leaving 19 bases between them. This CDR3 is CASKAGTEAGEKLFF. In nucleotides, the CDR3 is TGCGCCAGCAAAGCAGGGACGGAAGCGGGTGAAAAACTGTTTTTT.

J is TRBJ2-7 and V is TRBV28, with a tentative D call TRBD2 (6 bases). V lost 9 bases to trimming and J lost 1 base, with 13 bases between them. The CDR3 has 13 residues. Germline V gene data show CDR1 as MDHEN and CDR2 as SYDVKM. The CDR3 DNA sequence: TGTGCCAGTCGGGGGTCGGCTTCCTACGAGCAGTACTTC. As protein: CASRGSASYEQYF.

The chain links TRBV11-2 to TRBJ2-5, with D perhaps matching TRBD2 (5 bases). The CDR3 is made up of 16 amino acids. Germline V gives CDR1 SGHAT, CDR2 FQNNGV. V was shortened by 2 bases and J by 2 bases, with 15 bases between the two germline ends. CDR3 sequence reads: CASSLNPSGYQETQYF. The CDR3 nucleotides read TGTGCCAGCAGCTTAAACCCGTCGGGGTATCAAGAGACCCAGTACTTC.

The rearrangement uses TRBV27 and TRBJ2-1, with D possibly matching TRBD1 (5 bases). Germline CDR1 and CDR2: MNHEY and SMNVEV (reference sequence). This CDR3 has 11 amino acids. The V end lost 8 bases, the J end lost 10 bases, and 12 bases lay between the germline ends. The CDR3: CASSTGPEQFF. CDR3 sequence (DNA): TGTGCCAGCTCCACAGGCCCCGAGCAGTTCTTC.

This clone was seen once. Other DNA sequences in the same sample also yield this CDR3. The rearrangement uses TRBV7-6 and TRBJ2-1, with TRBD2 as a possible D gene (5 bases). Germline CDR1 SGHVS, CDR2 FNYEAQ. CDR3 length: 14 residues. Deletions cut 6 bases from V and 0 bases from J, with 9 bases between. The CDR3 loop reads CASSFGDSYNEQFF. The CDR3 nucleotides read TGTGCCAGCAGTTTCGGGGACTCCTACAATGAGCAGTTCTTC.

The J gene is TRBJ2-7, the V gene TRBV7-2; 9 bases are shared with TRBD2. Germline CDR1 is SGHTA and CDR2 is FQGNSA. CDR3 length: 14 residues. Trimming cost V 1 base and J 7 bases; bases outside gene matches: 5. This CDR3 reads CASSLGLAEGEQYF. CDR3 bases: TGTGCCAGCAGCTTAGGACTAGCGGAGGGGGAGCAGTACTTC.

This clone was counted between two and nine times. The rearrangement joins TRBV5-1 to TRBJ2-2; 7 positions agree with TRBD2. There are 14 residues in the CDR3. The V segment lost 6 bases and the J segment 1 base; nucleotides outside the gene matches: 3. The germline gives CDR1 SGHRS, CDR2 YFSETQ. The chain's CDR3 is CASIPGGNTGELFF. CDR3 nucleotide sequence: TGCGCCAGCATTCCGGGGGGGAACACCGGGGAGCTGTTTTTT.

The chain combines TRBV27 with TRBJ1-1; D possibly corresponds to TRBD1 (5 bases). The CDR3 totals 13 residues. CDR1 MNHEY and CDR2 SMNVEV come from the germline V gene (reference sequence). V shed 8 bases and J shed 2 bases, with 12 bases lying between them. This CDR3 reads CASRGTSNTEAFF. CDR3 nucleotide sequence: TGTGCCAGCCGCGGGACTTCCAACACTGAAGCTTTCTTT.

This chain links TRBV27 with TRBJ2-2; 9 nucleotides line up with TRBD1. This CDR3 has 14 residues. Looked up from germline, CDR1 is MNHEY and CDR2 is SMNVEV (reference sequence). The V gene end was trimmed by 6 bases and the J gene end by 6 bases; junction bases not matched to a gene: 5. Written as DNA, the CDR3 is TGTGCCAGCAGCAGGACAGGGGAGGCCGGGGAGCTGTTTTTT. It codes for CASSRTGEAGELFF.

The CDR3 DNA sequence: TGTGCCAGCAGCTTATTCGGCAGGACCTACGAGCAGTACTTC. This encodes CASSLFGRTYEQYF. This chain connects TRBV7-9 to TRBJ2-7, with D hard to call. V gave up 2 bases and J gave up 2 bases, with 10 bases separating them. The CDR3 sequence is 14 residues long. Germline-derived CDR1 and CDR2 are SEHNR and FQNEAQ (reference sequence).

The genes are TRBV4-1 and TRBJ1-2; D may be TRBD1 (6 bases). The CDR3 consists of 14 residues. V lost 0 bases to trimming and J lost 8 bases, with 13 bases between them. CDR1 and CDR2 (germline): MGHRA, YSYEKL. The CDR3 region is CASSQENREGGYTF. The CDR3 DNA follows: TGCGCCAGCAGCCAAGAGAACAGGGAGGGCGGCTACACCTTC.

V gene TRBV5-1 combines with J gene TRBJ2-5, with 8 bases lining up with TRBD2. CDR3 length: 15 residues. CDR1 SGHRS and CDR2 YFSETQ come from the germline V gene. V trimming: 0 bases; J trimming: 4 bases; junction bases outside the gene matches: 5. The DNA of the CDR3 is TGCGCCAGCAGCTTGGACGGGAGGGCCGGAGAGACCCAGTACTTC. Its translation is CASSLDGRAGETQYF.

This clone was seen a single time. The V and J genes are TRBV18 and TRBJ1-4; D gene ambiguous. This CDR3 has 16 residues. Germline lookup yields CDR1 KGHSH and CDR2 LQKENI. With 0 bases removed from V and 4 bases from J, the gap between germline ends came to 12 bases. The CDR3: CASSPPLAQLNEKLFF. DNA of the CDR3: TGTGCCAGCTCACCACCGCTGGCACAGCTTAATGAAAAACTGTTTTTT. Together with reference TRBV18 and TRBJ1-4, the CDR3 gives the full variable domain: NAGVMQNPRHLVRRRGQEARLRCSPMKGHSHVYWYRQLPEEGLKFMVYLQKENIIDESGMPKERFSAEFPKEGPSILRIQQVVRGDSAAYFCASSPPLAQLNEKLFFGSGTQLSVL.

The CDR3 DNA sequence: TGTGCCAGCAGTATCAGACGGAAACCCGGGGGGCAAGAGACCCAGTACTTC. This gives the protein CASSIRRKPGGQETQYF. The rearrangement links TRBV28 to TRBJ2-5, with 7 bases that match TRBD2. J was trimmed by 2 bases and V by 5 bases; bases with no gene match: 14. CDR3 length equals 17 residues. The germline gives CDR1 MDHEN, CDR2 SYDVKM. Variable domain in full (rest from reference TRBV28 and TRBJ2-5): DVKVTQSSRYLVKRTGEKVFLECVQDMDHENMFWYRQDPGLGLRLIYFSYDVKMKEKGDIPEGYSVSREKKERFSLILESASTNQTSMYLCASSIRRKPGGQETQYFGPGTRLLVL.

The chain has TRBV28 and TRBJ2-5, with 8 nucleotides matching TRBD2. Matching the DNA end better, TRBJ2-7 makes the J call doubtful. The CDR3 loop spans 16 amino acids. Germline lookup yields CDR1 MDHEN and CDR2 SYDVKM. The CDR3 spells CASSLLAGRPAYEQYF. The CDR3 DNA follows: TGTGCCAGCAGTCTCTTAGCGGGACGCCCGGCCTACGAGCAGTACTTC.

This clone has just one count. This rearrangement joins TRBV19 to TRBJ2-3; tentative D call: TRBD1 (5 bases). V was clipped by 5 bases and J by 6 bases, with 21 bases between them. Per the germline V gene, CDR1 is LNHDA and CDR2 is SQIVND (reference sequence). The length of the CDR3 is 16 residues. CDR3 nucleotides: TGTGCCAGTAGTTGGGGTGCAGGGCTCAAACAGGATACGCAGTATTTT. It encodes CASSWGAGLKQDTQYF.

This clone appeared a single time. The V call is TRBV10-3, the J call TRBJ2-7, with TRBD1 identical over 11 bases. The CDR3 has 13 amino acids. The germline CDR1 and CDR2 sequences are ENHRY and SYGVKD. The V segment lost 10 bases and the J segment 6 bases; nucleotides outside the gene matches: 8. DNA for the CDR3: TGTGCCAATGCGGGACAGGGGGGTTCCGAGCAGTACTTC. Protein product: CANAGQGGSEQYF.

The chain has TRBV6-1 and TRBJ2-7; TRBD1 might be the D (6 bases). V lost 9 bases and J 7 bases, leaving 16 bases between the germline ends. The germline gives CDR1 MNHNS, CDR2 SASEGT. The CDR3 totals 12 residues. CDR3 nucleotide sequence: TGTGCCAGTACCTCACAGGGTCTTGAGCAGTACTTC. It yields the protein CASTSQGLEQYF.